This record concerns one T cell receptor beta chain sequence. Its antigen remains unknown. The data were taken from a study of CD8 T cells in ankylosing spondylitis. With molecular barcodes, quantitative 5'-RACE was used to make the TCR beta libraries. From the 5' RACE reads, TCRdb called clonotypes with MiXCR, one entry per CDR3 protein. Of 230,000 or so distinct CDR3 sequences in the sample, 18% were seen once. CDR1 is DFQATT, CDR2 SNEGSKA, per germline (reference sequence). The CDR3 has 15 amino acids. General study findings and limits: Matched ankylosing spondylitis synovial fluid reportedly showed significant enrichment of disease-linked clones. Some motif variants had been reported before (in reactive arthritis synovial fluid and blood). About 8 highly homologous variants made up a TCR beta motif, and this motif appeared characteristic of ankylosing spondylitis blood.

This chain joins TRBV20-1 and TRBJ1-1, with no clear D. The origin of this receptor is a male donor with ankylosing spondylitis or in good health (not recorded which). The sequenced sample consisted of blood, either unsorted or a sorted T cell fraction (not recorded which). The CDR3 loop is CSAGRQWALNTEAFF. Here the CDR3 DNA reads TGCAGCGCAGGTCGGCAATGGGCCCTGAACACTGAAGCTTTCTTT.